This T cell receptor (beta chain) emerged from a study of tumor and adjacent non-tumor tissue in lung cancer. Turning to the study itself: Aged roughly 31 to 76 years, patients included more than nine men and 4 to 6 women with stage I to III disease. Overall study results and limits: Normal lung showed higher cumulative top 100 clone frequency than tumor. Significantly higher TCR diversity was found in tumor than normal lung.

Worth noting for this clonotype: Its antigen is unknown.

Deletions cut 5 bases from V and 9 bases from J, with 20 bases between. There are 14 residues in the CDR3. This sample's RNA came from whole unsorted tissue. Chemotherapy-naive patients with new lung cancer underwent thoracic surgery in China, August–November 2014. Three rounds of nested PCR, following a modified ARM-PCR protocol, produced the TCRbeta library. One entry per CDR3 protein results from TCRdb running MiXCR on the multiplex PCR reads. The profile covers 200,000 or so distinct CDR3 sequences, with around 71% appearing a single time and less than 25% taken by the ten largest. J is TRBJ2-7 and V is TRBV12-3 or TRBV12-4; the D gene is possibly TRBD1 (5 bases). This receptor was taken from a man aged 60 to 69 with non-small cell lung cancer. The sample taken for sequencing was lung tumor tissue. CDR3 DNA sequence: TGTGCCAGCAGTCTCCCCCAGGGTCACAACGCGCAGTACTTC. Protein product: CASSLPQGHNAQYF.